The sequence of this T cell receptor (beta chain) was determined in a study of cytomegalovirus exposure and HLA in healthy donors. V was pared by 4 bases and J by 3 bases, with 12 bases between. This CDR3 is 13 amino acids long. Per the germline V gene, CDR1 is SQVTM and CDR2 is ANQGSEA. About this clone: The antigen remains undetermined.

Whole-study results and caveats: Sequencing likely produced, as an artifact, a cluster of highly shared sequence variants. The study labeled more than 150 TCR beta chains cytomegalovirus-associated. Specific recognition of CMV antigens was confirmed in vitro for a few chains (all CMV-associated). Information on immune exposure was restricted to one variable (CMV serostatus).

Use of 60 Vbeta and 13 Jbeta primers characterized the PCR. The data were produced by immunoSEQ multiplex PCR, yet TCRdb's version contains in-frame clones alone and is incomplete. The table records approximately 180,000 clones, around 87% of them present only once. The chain carries TRBV29-1 and TRBJ1-1; maybe TRBD1 (5 bases). The source is a woman aged 18-29 years in good health and CMV-seronegative. Sequencing was carried out using PBMCs. Here the CDR3 reads CSVAGHQYTEAFF. CDR3 DNA: TGCAGCGTTGCCGGACACCAATACACTGAAGCTTTCTTT. The whole variable domain, remainder taken from reference TRBV29-1 and TRBJ1-1, is SAVISQKPSRDICQRGTSLTIQCQVDSQVTMMFWYRQQPGQSLTLIATANQGSEATYESGFVIDKFPISRPNLTFSTLTVSNMSPEDSSIYLCSVAGHQYTEAFFGQGTRLTVV.